These 8 T cell receptor beta chains originate from one sample sequenced in a study of T cells in localized non-small cell lung cancer. Method: immunoSEQ multiplex PCR; TCRdb's copy keeps in-frame clones and lacks some. The sample lists roughly 30,000 clones; 88% were seen once. The sequences come from peripheral blood mononuclear cells, collected before any cancer treatment. The receptor set was obtained from a woman aged 40-69 years with stage III lung adenocarcinoma.

The chain joins TRBV27 to TRBJ1-2; 12 bases match TRBD1. Germline CDR1 MNHEY, CDR2 SMNVEV (reference sequence). V dropped 3 bases and J dropped 8; count of bases not matched to a gene: 4. The length of the CDR3 is 14 residues. CDR3 DNA sequence: TGTGCCAGCAGTTTGGGACAGGGGGCAGGCGGCTACACCTTC. It yields the protein CASSLGQGAGGYTF.

The chain employs TRBV12-5 and TRBJ1-5, with TRBD1 matching over 9 bases. This CDR3 contains 15 residues. The ends lost 1 base at V and 8 bases at J; junction bases unmatched: 6. CDR1 and CDR2 from the germline V gene are LGHNT and FRNRAP. CDR3 protein: CASGLGDRESKPQHF. In nucleotides, the CDR3 is TGTGCTAGTGGTTTGGGGGACAGGGAATCGAAGCCCCAGCATTTT.

Details on this clone: Other DNA sequences in the same sample also yield this CDR3. The chain uses TRBV7-3 and TRBJ2-2; 7 bases are shared with TRBD2. Per the germline V gene, CDR1 is SGHTA and CDR2 is FQGTGA. V shed 5 bases, J shed 4 bases, and the junction held 7 bases outside the gene matches. This CDR3 spans 15 amino acids. The CDR3 spells CASSLGRDGTGELFF. The CDR3 DNA follows: TGTGCCAGCAGCCTGGGGAGGGACGGCACCGGGGAGCTGTTTTTT.

The gene calls are TRBV7-2 and TRBJ2-1; 8 bases are a match to TRBD2. V gave up 5 bases and J gave up 4 bases; unmatched junction bases: 10. The CDR3 contains 16 residues. Germline-derived CDR1 and CDR2 are SGHTA and FQGNSA. The CDR3 spells CASSPASGGTYNEQFF. CDR3 sequence (DNA): TGTGCCAGCAGCCCAGCCAGCGGGGGCACTTACAATGAGCAGTTCTTC.

The chain links TRBV1 to TRBJ1-4. TRBV1 is assigned pseudogene status. There are 14 residues in the CDR3. The CDR3 region has the DNA TGCACCAGCCCACCGGGGGAGGGATCTGAAAAACTGTTTTTT. Its protein product is CTSPPGEGSEKLFF.

This clone was counted a few times. CDR3: CASSPRQGDTIYF. The CDR3 region has the DNA TGTGCCAGCTCACCAAGACAGGGAGACACCATATATTTT. The chain is built from TRBV18 and TRBJ1-3; the match to TRBD1 covers 7 bases. The germline CDR1 and CDR2 sequences are KGHSH and LQKENI. Trimming at V came to 2 bases and at J to 8 bases, leaving 3 bases not matched to a gene. The CDR3 covers 13 residues.

The gene calls are TRBV6-5 and TRBJ2-7, with 8 bases lining up with TRBD1. The CDR3 is 13 amino acids. From germline, CDR1 is MNHEY and CDR2 SVGAGI. Trimming took 6 bases from V and 4 from J; bases not matched to a gene: 5. CDR3 sequence (DNA): TGTGCCAGCAGATCCAGGGGGCTGTACGAGCAGTACTTC. This codes for CASRSRGLYEQYF.

Worth noting for this clone: One junction end does not reproduce the germline sequence, and a read error may be involved. This rearrangement joins TRBV6-1 to TRBJ2-6; D uncertain. Looked up from germline, CDR1 is MNHNS and CDR2 is SASEGT. The CDR3 loop spans 13 amino acids. The CDR3 DNA follows: TGCGCCACCCTCTTCTCTGGGGCCAACGTCCTGACTTTC. Amino acid sequence: CATLFSGANVLTF.